One and the same sample provided the 19 T cell receptor beta chains below, sequenced in a study of brain T cells in children with intractable seizures. The protocol was immunoSEQ multiplex PCR, while the TCRdb copy is restricted to in-frame clones and leaves out a portion. This table has 70,000 to 85,000 clones, around 90% appearing once. The input for sequencing was peripheral blood, taken at surgery. These receptor sequences come from a girl aged 2-10 years with Rasmussen encephalitis and intractable seizures.

The chain links TRBV7-2 to TRBJ1-2; 9 bases are a match to TRBD1. Germline trimming cut 5 bases from V and 4 bases from J; bases unmatched to any gene: 17. The germline V gene encodes CDR1 SGHTA and CDR2 FQGNSA. The CDR3 has 18 residues. The CDR3 nucleotides read TGTGCCAGCAGCCCCGACAGTGGCCGGGACAGGGCACTCTATGGCTACACCTTC. It yields the protein CASSPDSGRDRALYGYTF.

This chain uses TRBV9 with TRBJ2-7; TRBD2 is a possible D gene (5 bases). CDR3 size: 14 residues. Germline CDR1 SGDLS, CDR2 YYNGEE. Trimming stripped 3 bases from V and 2 bases from J, with 12 bases between. The CDR3 region is CASSAALGTYEQYF. The CDR3, as DNA: TGTGCCAGCAGCGCAGCACTAGGTACCTACGAGCAGTACTTC.

The sample holds a few counts of this clone. The chain uses TRBV6-4 and TRBJ1-5, with D uncertain. Trimming shortened V by 4 bases and J by 3 bases, and 7 bases separated the two germline ends. The CDR3 length is 13 residues. Germline-derived CDR1 and CDR2 are MRHNA and SNTAGT. The CDR3 coding sequence is TGTGCCAGCAGTGCGCAGGACAATCAGCCCCAGCATTTT. This codes for CASSAQDNQPQHF.

The chain uses TRBV28 and TRBJ1-5; D is ambiguous. CDR1 is MDHEN, CDR2 SYDVKM, per germline. The CDR3 has 16 residues. V was cut by 5 bases and J by 4 bases, with 18 bases left in between. The CDR3 reads CASSPHSGWGNQPQHF. Written as DNA, the CDR3 is TGTGCCAGCAGTCCCCACTCGGGGTGGGGAAATCAGCCCCAGCATTTT.

The V gene is TRBV6-1, the J gene TRBJ1-4, with D maybe TRBD1 (5 bases). This CDR3 comprises 15 residues. Germline V gene sequence: CDR1 MNHNS, CDR2 SASEGT. V was pared by 0 bases and J by 8 bases, with 13 bases between. CDR3 loop: CASSEAGAMREKLFF. The CDR3 bases are TGTGCCAGCAGTGAAGCAGGGGCGATGCGCGAAAAACTGTTTTTT.

This clone appeared a single time. One end of the junction is discordant with germline, which a read error may explain. The chain couples TRBV7-9 to TRBJ1-4, with D tentatively TRBD1 (6 bases). This CDR3 contains 15 residues. Per the germline V gene, CDR1 is SEHNR and CDR2 is FQNEAQ (reference sequence). CDR3 region: CASSVADRRNEKLFF. As DNA, the CDR3 is TGTGCCAGCAGCGTAGCCGACAGGAGGAATGAAAAACTGTTTTTT.

This chain links TRBV2 with TRBJ1-4, with a weak D call TRBD1 (6 bases). Deletions cut 6 bases from V and 5 bases from J, with 13 bases between. The CDR3 runs to 14 residues. The germline CDR1 and CDR2 sequences are SNHLY and FYNNEI. CDR3 in amino acids: CASRDRDINEKLFF. Here the CDR3 DNA reads TGTGCCAGCAGAGACCGGGACATAAATGAAAAACTGTTTTTT.

V usage is TRBV2 and J usage is TRBJ2-5, with D perhaps TRBD1 or TRBD2 (5 bases each). CDR3 size: 13 residues. CDR1 is SNHLY and CDR2 is FYNNEI in the germline V gene. Trimming shortened V by 5 bases and J by 3 bases, and 10 bases separated the two germline ends. The CDR3, as DNA: TGTGCCAGCAGTCGGGACCTGGAAGAGACCCAGTACTTC. This translates into CASSRDLEETQYF. Variable domain in full (rest from reference TRBV2 and TRBJ2-5): EPEVTQTPSHQVTQMGQEVILRCVPISNHLYFYWYRQILGQKVEFLVSFYNNEISEKSEIFDDQFSVERPDGSNFTLKIRSTKLEDSAMYFCASSRDLEETQYFGPGTRLLVL.

This chain uses TRBV19 with TRBJ1-5; D is ambiguous. The CDR3 is 14 residues long. Germline CDR1 reads LNHDA; CDR2 reads SQIVND (reference sequence). V was cut by 7 bases and J by 2 bases, with 12 bases left in between. DNA for the CDR3: TGTGCCAGTATGTCGGGAATGGGCAATCAGCCCCAGCATTTT. It is translated as CASMSGMGNQPQHF.

Note on this clone: One end of the junction fails to match germline, which may point to a read error. The V and J genes are TRBV11-3 and TRBJ2-4; tentative D call: TRBD1 (6 bases). Per germline, CDR1 SGHNT and CDR2 YENEEA. The CDR3 is made up of 14 amino acids. Here the CDR3 reads CASSSRIPGTGPNF. In nucleotides, the CDR3 is TGTGCCAGCAGCTCGAGAATCCCGGGCACAGGGCCGAACTTC.

The sample holds a few counts of this clone. The gene calls are TRBV11-2 and TRBJ1-6, with D unresolved. Per the germline V gene, CDR1 is SGHAT and CDR2 is FQNNGV. Trimming took off 2 bases at V and 4 bases at J, with 12 bases between the two ends. The CDR3 extends over 16 amino acids. In DNA, the CDR3 is TGTGCCAGCAGCTTAAGGCCAGGCCAATATAATTCACCCCTCCACTTT. Protein: CASSLRPGQYNSPLHF.

The chain employs TRBV19 and TRBJ2-2; 7 nucleotides line up with TRBD1. CDR3 length: 15 amino acids. In germline, CDR1 is LNHDA, CDR2 SQIVND (reference sequence). With V trimmed by 3 bases and J by 0 bases, 1 base remained unmatched. Here the CDR3 reads CASSMQGANTGELFF. The DNA of the CDR3 is TGTGCCAGTAGTATGCAGGGGGCGAACACCGGGGAGCTGTTTTTT.

This clone has a single count. The chain combines TRBV5-1 with TRBJ2-5; D unresolved. With 4 bases removed from V and 1 base from J, the gap between germline ends came to 5 bases. This CDR3 is 12 amino acids long. Germline V gene lookup returns CDR1 SGHRS and CDR2 YFSETQ. The CDR3 reads CASSPSQETQYF. The CDR3 nucleotides are TGCGCCAGCAGCCCGTCCCAAGAGACCCAGTACTTC.

The rearrangement joins TRBV7-6 to TRBJ2-1; TRBD1 might be the D (6 bases). Germline CDR1 is SGHVS and CDR2 is FNYEAQ. V gave up 5 bases and J gave up 2 bases, with 13 bases separating them. The CDR3 is 15 amino acids. The DNA for the CDR3 is TGTGCCAGCAGCCAAAGGACAGTGGCCTACAATGAGCAGTTCTTC. Residues: CASSQRTVAYNEQFF.

This chain links TRBV7-3 with TRBJ2-1, with 9 bases that match TRBD2. V was pared by 1 base and J by 7 bases, with 5 bases of the junction left unmatched. The CDR3 totals 15 residues. Germline CDR1 and CDR2: SGHTA and FQGTGA. The CDR3 coding sequence is TGTGCCAGCAGCTTAAGAGCGGGAGGAGTAAATGAGCAGTTCTTC. As protein: CASSLRAGGVNEQFF.

The genes are TRBV2 and TRBJ2-7; a possible D gene is TRBD2 (6 bases). CDR1 is SNHLY, CDR2 FYNNEI, per germline. With 4 bases removed from V and 3 bases from J, the gap between germline ends came to 10 bases. This CDR3 spans 13 amino acids. The CDR3 here is CASSAGEYYEQYF. CDR3 DNA: TGTGCCAGCAGTGCGGGAGAATACTACGAGCAGTACTTC.

The chain's CDR3 is CASSLSDRENTGELFF. The DNA for the CDR3 is TGTGCCAGCAGCTTATCGGACAGGGAGAACACCGGGGAGCTGTTTTTT. The chain is built from TRBV7-6 and TRBJ2-2, with 8 bases identical to TRBD1. Unmatched junction bases numbered 3, after V lost 2 bases and J lost 1 base. From germline, CDR1 is SGHVS and CDR2 FNYEAQ. The CDR3 spans 16 residues.

The chain links TRBV6-5 to TRBJ1-2; D is undetermined. Germline V gives CDR1 MNHEY, CDR2 SVGAGI. V lost 10 bases and J 8 bases, leaving 20 bases between the germline ends. The CDR3 extends over 13 amino acids. As DNA, the CDR3 is TGTGCCACCAAGAGGACGACCGAAGACGGCTACACCTTC. Amino acid sequence: CATKRTTEDGYTF.

The CDR3 DNA reads as TGTGCCAGCAGTGATTGGCAGCCTATACTCCTTAACACTGAAGCTTTCTTT. Protein: CASSDWQPILLNTEAFF. The chain recombines TRBV6-1 with TRBJ1-1; D remains unclear. Germline V CDR1 and CDR2: MNHNS, SASEGT. The CDR3 totals 17 residues. Trimming removed 3 bases from V and 2 bases from J, with 19 bases in between.